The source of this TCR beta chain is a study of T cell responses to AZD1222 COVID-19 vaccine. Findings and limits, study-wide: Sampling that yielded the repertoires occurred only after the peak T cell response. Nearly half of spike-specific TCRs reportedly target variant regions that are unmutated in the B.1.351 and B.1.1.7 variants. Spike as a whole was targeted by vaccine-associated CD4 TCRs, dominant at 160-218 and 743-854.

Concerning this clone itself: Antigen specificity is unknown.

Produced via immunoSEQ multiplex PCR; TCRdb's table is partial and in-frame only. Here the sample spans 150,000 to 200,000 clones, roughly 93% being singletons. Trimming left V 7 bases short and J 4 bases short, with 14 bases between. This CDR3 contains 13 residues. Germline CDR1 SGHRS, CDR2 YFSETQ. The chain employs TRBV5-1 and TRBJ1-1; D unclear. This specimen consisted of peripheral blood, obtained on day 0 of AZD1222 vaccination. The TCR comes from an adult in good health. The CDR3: CASCTRMGTEAFF. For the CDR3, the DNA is TGCGCCAGCTGCACCCGGATGGGCACTGAAGCTTTCTTT.